This T cell receptor beta chain was observed in a study of beta chain features in type 1 diabetes. Study as a whole: Regarding age, gender and cell yields, patients proved similar to healthy donors. Study results and caveats: In comparison with healthy donors, patients had naive, central memory and Treg TCRB repertoires that appeared more similar.

CDR1 is MGHRA and CDR2 is YSYEKL in the germline V gene. The V and J ends lost 1 base and 5 bases, in that order; junction bases with no gene match: 8. The CDR3 spans 17 residues. Every bit of the isolated RNA underwent reverse transcription, so sequencing read expressed TCRB transcripts. This table comes from immunoSEQ multiplex PCR, and its TCRdb copy is limited to in-frame clones, with some not included. The sample lists hundreds of thousands of clones; around 10% were seen once. Concerning this clone: No antigen is known for it.

A single heparinised blood sample, averaging around 120 mL, was obtained per donor. What was sequenced was naive CD4+ T cells from blood. The gene calls are TRBV4-1 and TRBJ1-1; 12 bases are shared with TRBD1. This clonotype originated in a young woman in good health. The CDR3 loop reads CASSQAWDRGRGTEAFF. The CDR3 bases are TGCGCCAGCAGCCAAGCTTGGGACAGGGGGCGCGGGACTGAAGCTTTCTTT.